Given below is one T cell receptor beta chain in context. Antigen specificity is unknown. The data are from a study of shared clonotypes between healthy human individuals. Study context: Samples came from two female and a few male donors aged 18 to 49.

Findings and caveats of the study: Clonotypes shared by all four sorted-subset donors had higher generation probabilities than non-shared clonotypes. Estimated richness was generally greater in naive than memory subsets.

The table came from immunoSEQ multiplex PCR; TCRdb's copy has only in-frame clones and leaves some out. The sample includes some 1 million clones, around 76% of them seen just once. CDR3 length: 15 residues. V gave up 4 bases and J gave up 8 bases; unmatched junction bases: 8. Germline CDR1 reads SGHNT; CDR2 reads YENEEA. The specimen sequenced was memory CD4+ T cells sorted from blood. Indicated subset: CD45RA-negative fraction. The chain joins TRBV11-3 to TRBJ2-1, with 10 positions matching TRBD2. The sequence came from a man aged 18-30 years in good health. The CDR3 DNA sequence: TGTGCCAGCAGCTCAGCGGGAGGGGGTCGGGATGAGCAGTTCTTC. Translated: CASSSAGGGRDEQFF.